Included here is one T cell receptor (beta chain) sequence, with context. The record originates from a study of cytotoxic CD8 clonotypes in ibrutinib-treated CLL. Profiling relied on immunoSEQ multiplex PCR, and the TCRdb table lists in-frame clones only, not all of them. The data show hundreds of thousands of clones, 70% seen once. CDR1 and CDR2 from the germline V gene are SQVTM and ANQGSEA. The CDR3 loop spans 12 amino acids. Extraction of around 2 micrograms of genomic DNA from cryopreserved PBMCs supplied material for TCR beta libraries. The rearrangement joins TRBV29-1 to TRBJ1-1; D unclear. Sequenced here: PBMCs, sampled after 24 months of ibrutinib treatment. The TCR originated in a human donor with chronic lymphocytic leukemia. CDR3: CRAGRLNTEAFF. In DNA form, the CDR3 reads TGCAGAGCCGGACGGCTAAACACTGAAGCTTTCTTT.